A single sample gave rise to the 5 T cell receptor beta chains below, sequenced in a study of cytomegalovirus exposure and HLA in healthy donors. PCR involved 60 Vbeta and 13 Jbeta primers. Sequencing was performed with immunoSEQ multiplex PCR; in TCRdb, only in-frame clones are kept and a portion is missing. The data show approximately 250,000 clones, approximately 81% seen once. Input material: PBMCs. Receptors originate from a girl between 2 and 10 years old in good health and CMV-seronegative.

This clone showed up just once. CDR3 nucleotide sequence: TGTGCCAGCAGTGAAAAAGTAGCGGGGCTCACAGATACGCAGTATTTT. The encoded protein is CASSEKVAGLTDTQYF. This chain uses TRBV6-1 with TRBJ2-3; 8 nucleotides match TRBD2. In germline, CDR1 is MNHNS, CDR2 SASEGT. J lost 2 bases, V lost 2 bases, and 6 bases had no gene match. This CDR3 comprises 16 residues.

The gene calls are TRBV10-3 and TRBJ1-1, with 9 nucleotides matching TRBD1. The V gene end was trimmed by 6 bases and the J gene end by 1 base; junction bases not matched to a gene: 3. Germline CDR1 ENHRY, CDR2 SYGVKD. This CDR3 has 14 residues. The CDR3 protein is CAIRGQGTNTEAFF. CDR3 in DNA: TGTGCCATCAGGGGACAGGGTACGAACACTGAAGCTTTCTTT.

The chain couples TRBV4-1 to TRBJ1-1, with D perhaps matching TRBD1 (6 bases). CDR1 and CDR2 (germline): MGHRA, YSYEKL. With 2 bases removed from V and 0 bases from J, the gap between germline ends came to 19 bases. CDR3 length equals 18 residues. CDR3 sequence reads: CASSQNGWGPEMNTEAFF. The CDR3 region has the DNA TGCGCCAGCAGCCAAAACGGATGGGGGCCTGAGATGAACACTGAAGCTTTCTTT.

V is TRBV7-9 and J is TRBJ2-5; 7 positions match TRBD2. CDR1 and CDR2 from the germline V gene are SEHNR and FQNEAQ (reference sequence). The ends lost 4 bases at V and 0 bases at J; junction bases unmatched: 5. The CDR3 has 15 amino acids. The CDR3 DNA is TGTGCCAGCAGCTCGGGGAGGGTTTACCAAGAGACCCAGTACTTC. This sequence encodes CASSSGRVYQETQYF.

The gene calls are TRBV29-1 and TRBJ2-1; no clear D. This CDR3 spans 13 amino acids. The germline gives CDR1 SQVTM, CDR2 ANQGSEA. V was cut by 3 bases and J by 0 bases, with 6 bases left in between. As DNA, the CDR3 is TGCAGCGTTGAGGCCAGCTCCTACAATGAGCAGTTCTTC. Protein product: CSVEASSYNEQFF.